This TCR beta chain was recovered during a study of ipilimumab plus nivolumab after autologous stem cell transplantation. Study background: Median doses per patient: roughly 5 ipilimumab, fewer than ten nivolumab. DLBCL patients had primary refractory or relapsed disease.

Patients got ipilimumab 1 mg/kg beginning 14 to 28 days post-transplant. Worth noting for this clone: The antigen is not known.

Findings and caveats of the study: Per the authors, repertoire, Treg and microbiota data justify further study.

Only in-frame clones appear in the TCRdb table, and some are missing; sequencing was by immunoSEQ multiplex PCR. The sample lists 15,000 to 20,000 clones, roughly four fifths occurring once. Germline values: CDR1 SEHNR, CDR2 FQNEAQ (reference sequence). The CDR3 is made up of 14 amino acids. V was clipped by 1 base and J by 7 bases, with 10 bases between them. This TCR was recovered from a male donor with diffuse large B-cell lymphoma. This specimen was PBMCs, taken in a trial of ipilimumab plus nivolumab as post-transplant consolidation. V and J are TRBV7-9 and TRBJ2-2, with D hard to call. CDR3 coding DNA: TGTGCCAGCAGCTTAGGCCAGGCGGTCGGGGAGCTGTTTTTT. Its protein product is CASSLGQAVGELFF. The full variable domain, completed using reference TRBV7-9 and TRBJ2-2, is DTGVSQNPRHKITKRGQNVTFRCDPISEHNRLYWYRQTLGQGPEFLTYFQNEAQLEKSRLLSDRFSAERPKGSFSTLEIQRTEQGDSAMYLCASSLGQAVGELFFGEGSRLTVL.